The T cell receptor (beta chain) described here comes from a study of regulatory T cells in long-lasting Graves disease. CDR1 and CDR2 (germline): MDHEN, SYDVKM. This CDR3 comprises 15 residues. V was clipped by 6 bases and J by 6 bases, with 21 bases between them. CDR3 regions were amplified by Arm-PCR using iRepertoire HTBI primers to build TCR beta libraries. TCRdb processed the multiplex PCR reads anew with MiXCR; each CDR3 protein has one entry. The repertoire holds fewer than 450,000 distinct CDR3 sequences, with around 20% as singletons. Specified time point: persistent/refractory GD, antithyroid drugs over 5 years with positive TRAb. Preparation of the TCR library used RNA extracted from PBMCs.

The chain is built from TRBV28 and TRBJ2-7, with D perhaps matching TRBD1 or TRBD2 (7 bases each). The input for sequencing was peripheral blood mononuclear cells (PBMCs), taken when the disease was refractory, from a patient treated with antithyroid drugs. The source is a female donor with Graves disease. The CDR3 sequence: CASRPQGGGRSEQYF. As DNA, the CDR3 is TGTGCCAGCAGACCCCAGGGGGGGGGGCGTAGCGAGCAGTACTTC.